This T cell receptor (beta chain) was captured by sequencing in a study of blood T cell repertoires in COVID-19. The CDR3 runs 16 residues. Germline V gene sequence: CDR1 MNHNS, CDR2 SASEGT. V was shortened by 0 bases and J by 6 bases, with 17 bases between the two germline ends. Method: immunoSEQ multiplex PCR; TCRdb's copy keeps in-frame clones and lacks some. The profile shows around 64,000 clones, roughly 89% of them singletons. This TCR came from a human donor in a cohort sampled during active COVID-19. Sequencing was performed on peripheral blood. This rearrangement joins TRBV6-1 to TRBJ1-2; no clear D gene. The CDR3 protein is CASSEALRAGSNGYTF. The CDR3 nucleotides are TGTGCCAGCAGTGAAGCGCTAAGGGCGGGAAGCAATGGCTACACCTTC.